This T cell receptor beta chain was captured by sequencing in a study of blood T cell repertoires in COVID-19. Overall study context: Both acute and convalescent COVID-19 samples were obtained from the United States, Italy and Spain. PBMCs, B-cell-depleted T cells, or T cells provided the cDNA or gDNA that made up the material.

Germline CDR1 and CDR2: KGHDR and SFDVKD. V dropped 3 bases and J dropped 4 bases, with 15 bases sitting between them. The CDR3 totals 15 residues. In the original analysis: Using reference gene primer amplification, nucleated cell counts were estimated. Clones were sequenced by immunoSEQ multiplex PCR, and TCRdb holds only the in-frame ones, with some missing. D and trimming were read from the DNA, whereas the V and J calls and clone size are those reported in that table. The sample has roughly 85,000 clones, over 70% seen once. The source is a human donor in a cohort sampled during active COVID-19. The chain carries TRBV24-1 and TRBJ2-7; the D gene is possibly TRBD1 (6 bases). Sequencing input: peripheral blood. Here the CDR3 reads CATSDPGTGSYEQYF. CDR3 nucleotides: TGTGCCACCAGTGATCCCGGCACAGGGTCTTACGAGCAGTACTTC.